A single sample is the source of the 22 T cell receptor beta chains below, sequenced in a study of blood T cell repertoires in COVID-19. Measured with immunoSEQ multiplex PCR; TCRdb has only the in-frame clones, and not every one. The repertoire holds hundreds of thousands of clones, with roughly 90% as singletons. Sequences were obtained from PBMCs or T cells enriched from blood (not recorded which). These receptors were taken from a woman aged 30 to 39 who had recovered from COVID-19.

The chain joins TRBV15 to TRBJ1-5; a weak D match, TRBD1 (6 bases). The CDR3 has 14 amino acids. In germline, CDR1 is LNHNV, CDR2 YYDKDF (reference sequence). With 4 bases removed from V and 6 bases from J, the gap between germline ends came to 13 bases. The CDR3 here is CATSTARGTQPQHF. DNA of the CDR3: TGTGCCACCAGCACGGCCAGGGGAACTCAGCCCCAGCATTTT.

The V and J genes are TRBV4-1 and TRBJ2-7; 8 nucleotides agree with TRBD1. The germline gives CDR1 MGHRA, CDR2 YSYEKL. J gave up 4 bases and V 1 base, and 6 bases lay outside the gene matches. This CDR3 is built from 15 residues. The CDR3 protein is CASSQGQGPGYEQYF. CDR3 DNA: TGCGCCAGCAGCCAAGGACAGGGGCCCGGATACGAGCAGTACTTC.

DNA for the CDR3: TGTGCCAGCAGTTACTCGGTCGGGACAGATTACGAGCAGTACTTC. Residues: CASSYSVGTDYEQYF. The chain is built from TRBV6-2 or TRBV6-3 and TRBJ2-7; TRBD1 matches 7 bases. J was trimmed by 4 bases and V by 0 bases; bases with no gene match: 6. The CDR3 contains 15 residues. CDR1 and CDR2 from the germline V gene are MNHEY and SVGEGT.

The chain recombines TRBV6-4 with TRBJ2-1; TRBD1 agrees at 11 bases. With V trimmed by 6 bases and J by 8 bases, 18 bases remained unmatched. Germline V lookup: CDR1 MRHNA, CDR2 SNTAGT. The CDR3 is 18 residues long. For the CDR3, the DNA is TGTGCCAGCAGCCATCGACCTCCGGGACAGGGGGTTTGGGATGAGCAGTTCTTC. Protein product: CASSHRPPGQGVWDEQFF.

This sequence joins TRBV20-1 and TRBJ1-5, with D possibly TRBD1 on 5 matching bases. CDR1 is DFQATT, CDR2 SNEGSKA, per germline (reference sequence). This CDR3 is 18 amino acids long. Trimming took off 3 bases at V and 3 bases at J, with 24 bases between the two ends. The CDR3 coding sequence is TGCAGTGCTAGTACCCCCTCCACACGACAGACGGCCAATCAGCCCCAGCATTTT. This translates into CSASTPSTRQTANQPQHF.

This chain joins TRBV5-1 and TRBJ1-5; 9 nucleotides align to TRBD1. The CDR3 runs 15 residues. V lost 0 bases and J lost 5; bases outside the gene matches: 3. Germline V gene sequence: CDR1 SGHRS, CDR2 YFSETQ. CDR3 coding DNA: TGCGCCAGCAGCTTGGGGACAGGGGTCGATCAGCCCCAGCATTTT. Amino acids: CASSLGTGVDQPQHF.

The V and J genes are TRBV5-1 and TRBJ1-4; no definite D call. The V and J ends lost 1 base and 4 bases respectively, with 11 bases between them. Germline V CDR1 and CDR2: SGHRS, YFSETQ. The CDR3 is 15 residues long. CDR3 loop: CASSLSQAFNEKLFF. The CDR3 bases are TGCGCCAGCAGCTTGAGTCAGGCATTTAATGAAAAACTGTTTTTT. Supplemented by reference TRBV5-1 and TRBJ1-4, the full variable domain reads KAGVTQTPRYLIKTRGQQVTLSCSPISGHRSVSWYQQTPGQGLQFLFEYFSETQRNKGNFPGRFSGRQFSNSRSEMNVSTLELGDSALYLCASSLSQAFNEKLFFGSGTQLSVL.

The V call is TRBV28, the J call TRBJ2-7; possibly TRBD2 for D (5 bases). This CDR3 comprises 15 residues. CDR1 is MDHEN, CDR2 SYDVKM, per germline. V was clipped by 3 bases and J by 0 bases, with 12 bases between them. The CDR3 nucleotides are TGTGCCAGCAGTTTCTGGACGGGAAGCTCCTACGAGCAGTACTTC. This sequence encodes CASSFWTGSSYEQYF. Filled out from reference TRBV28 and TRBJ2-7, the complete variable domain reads DVKVTQSSRYLVKRTGEKVFLECVQDMDHENMFWYRQDPGLGLRLIYFSYDVKMKEKGDIPEGYSVSREKKERFSLILESASTNQTSMYLCASSFWTGSSYEQYFGPGTRLTVT.

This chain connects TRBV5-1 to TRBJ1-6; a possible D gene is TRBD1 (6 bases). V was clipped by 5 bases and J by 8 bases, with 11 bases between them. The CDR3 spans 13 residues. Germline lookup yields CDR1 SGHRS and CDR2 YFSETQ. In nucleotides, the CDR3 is TGCGCCAGCAGGGGACACGTCGATTCACCCCTCCACTTT. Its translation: CASRGHVDSPLHF.

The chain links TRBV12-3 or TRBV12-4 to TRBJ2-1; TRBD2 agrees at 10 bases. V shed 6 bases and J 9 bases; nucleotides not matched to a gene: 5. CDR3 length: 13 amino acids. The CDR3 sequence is CASSKRGGPEQFF. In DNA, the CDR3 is TGTGCCAGCAGCAAGCGGGGGGGCCCTGAGCAGTTCTTC.

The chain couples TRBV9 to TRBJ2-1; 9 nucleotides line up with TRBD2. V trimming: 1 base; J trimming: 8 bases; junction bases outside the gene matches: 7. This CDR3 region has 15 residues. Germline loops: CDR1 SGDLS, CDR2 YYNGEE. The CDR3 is CASSVNLGTSYEQFF. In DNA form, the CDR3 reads TGTGCCAGCAGCGTAAATCTGGGGACTAGCTATGAGCAGTTCTTC.

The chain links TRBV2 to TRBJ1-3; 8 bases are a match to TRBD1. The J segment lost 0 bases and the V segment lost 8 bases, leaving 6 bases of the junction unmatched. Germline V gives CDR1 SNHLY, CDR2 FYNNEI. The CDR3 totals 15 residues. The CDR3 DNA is TGTGCCAGCCGGGGGACAGGTCTCTCTGGAAACACCATATATTTT. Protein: CASRGTGLSGNTIYF.

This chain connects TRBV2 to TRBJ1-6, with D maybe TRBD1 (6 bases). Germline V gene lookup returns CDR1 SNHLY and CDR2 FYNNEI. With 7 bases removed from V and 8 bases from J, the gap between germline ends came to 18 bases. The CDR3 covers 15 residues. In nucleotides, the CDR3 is TGTGCCAGCAACCTTGTGGGGGCTCGGGATTCACCCCTCCACTTT. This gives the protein CASNLVGARDSPLHF.

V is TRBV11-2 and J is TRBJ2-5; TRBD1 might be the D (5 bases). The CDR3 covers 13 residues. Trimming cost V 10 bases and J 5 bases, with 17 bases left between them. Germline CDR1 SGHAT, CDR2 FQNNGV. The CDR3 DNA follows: TGTGCCACCCTGACGTGGGGCAGGGAGACCCAGTACTTC. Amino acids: CATLTWGRETQYF.

The CDR3 region has the DNA TGTGCCAGCAGCTTAACACAGGTCCAATACTTC. It encodes CASSLTQVQYF. The rearrangement uses TRBV7-9 and TRBJ2-5; TRBD1 might be the D (5 bases). Trimming removed 2 bases from V and 14 bases from J, with 12 bases in between. The germline gives CDR1 SEHNR, CDR2 FQNEAQ (reference sequence). The CDR3 contains 11 residues.

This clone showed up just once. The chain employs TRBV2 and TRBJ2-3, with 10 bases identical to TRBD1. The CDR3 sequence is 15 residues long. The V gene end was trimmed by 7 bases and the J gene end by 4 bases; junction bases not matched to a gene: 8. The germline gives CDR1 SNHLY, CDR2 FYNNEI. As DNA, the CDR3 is TGTGCCAGCAAGCTAGGGACAGGGGATGCAGATACGCAGTATTTT. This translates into CASKLGTGDADTQYF.

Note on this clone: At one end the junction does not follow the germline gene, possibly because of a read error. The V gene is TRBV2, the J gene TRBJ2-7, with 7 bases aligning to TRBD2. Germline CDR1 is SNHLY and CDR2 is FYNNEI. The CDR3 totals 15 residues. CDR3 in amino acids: CASREAGPSSYEQYF. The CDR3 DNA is TGTGCCAGCAGAGAAGCGGGGCCATCCTCCTACGAGCAGTACTTC.

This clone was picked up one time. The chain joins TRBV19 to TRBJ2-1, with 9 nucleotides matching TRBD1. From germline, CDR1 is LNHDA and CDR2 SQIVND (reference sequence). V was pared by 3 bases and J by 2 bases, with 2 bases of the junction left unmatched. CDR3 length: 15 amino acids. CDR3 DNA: TGTGCCAGTAGTATGGGGACAGGGACCTACAATGAGCAGTTCTTC. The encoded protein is CASSMGTGTYNEQFF.

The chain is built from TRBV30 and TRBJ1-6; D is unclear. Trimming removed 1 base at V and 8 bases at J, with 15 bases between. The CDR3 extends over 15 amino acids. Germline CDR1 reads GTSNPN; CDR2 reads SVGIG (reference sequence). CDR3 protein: CAWSAGVARDSPLHF. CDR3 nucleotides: TGTGCCTGGAGTGCCGGTGTAGCCCGTGATTCACCCCTCCACTTT.

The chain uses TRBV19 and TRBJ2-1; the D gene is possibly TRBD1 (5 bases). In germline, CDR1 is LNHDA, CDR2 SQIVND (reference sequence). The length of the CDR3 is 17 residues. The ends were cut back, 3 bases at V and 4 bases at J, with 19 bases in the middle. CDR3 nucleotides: TGTGCCAGTAGTATTGCCCCTCTACGTGGGGCTTACAATGAGCAGTTCTTC. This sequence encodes CASSIAPLRGAYNEQFF.

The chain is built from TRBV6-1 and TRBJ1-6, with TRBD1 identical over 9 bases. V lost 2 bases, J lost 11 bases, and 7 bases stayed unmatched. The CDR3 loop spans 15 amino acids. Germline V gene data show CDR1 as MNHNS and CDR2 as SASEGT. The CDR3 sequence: CASSERGQGQAPLHF. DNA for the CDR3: TGTGCCAGCAGTGAAAGGGGACAGGGTCAGGCACCCCTCCACTTT.

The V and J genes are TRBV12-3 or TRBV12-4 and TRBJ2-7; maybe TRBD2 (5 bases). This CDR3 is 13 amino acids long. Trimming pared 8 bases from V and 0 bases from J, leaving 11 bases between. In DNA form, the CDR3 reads TGTGCCAGCGGACTTTTCAGCTCCTACGAGCAGTACTTC. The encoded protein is CASGLFSSYEQYF.